Described below is a single TCR beta chain sequence and its context. What it recognizes is unknown. PCR involved 60 Vbeta and 13 Jbeta primers. Assay: immunoSEQ multiplex PCR; the TCRdb copy retains only in-frame clones and omits some. Here the sample table reports about 200,000 clones. This sample was taken from a study of cytomegalovirus exposure and HLA in healthy donors. Broader study findings: In a later analysis, at a false discovery rate of 0.05, 16,951 TCR beta sequences were associated with HLA alleles. Rarity held for most TCR sequences, but there were some public TCRs that occurred in many donors. Under in vitro conditions, a few CMV-associated chains were confirmed as specific for CMV antigens.

The TCR sequence derives from a boy aged 5 to 17 in good health and CMV-seronegative. Sample: PBMCs.

For the CDR3, the DNA is TGTGCCTGGACCACAGGGGTTTGGGGAGCTTTCTTT. Amino acid sequence: CAWTTGVWGAFF. V and J are TRBV30 and TRBJ1-1; TRBD1 agrees at 7 bases. Trimming took 4 bases from V and 10 from J; bases not matched to a gene: 9. CDR1 is GTSNPN, CDR2 SVGIG, per germline (reference sequence). The CDR3 consists of 12 residues.